This is a list of T cell receptor beta chains from one sample in a study of blood T cells in healthy people across ages. TCRdb reanalysed the 5' RACE reads using MiXCR and keeps one entry per CDR3 protein. The sample carries 1.4 million to 1.5 million distinct CDR3 sequences, 35% to 45% recorded once. Sequenced input: blood. Receptor source: a woman under 30 in good health. CDR3s include the opening cysteine and the closing phenylalanine or tryptophan. D genes are given only for firm matches. Size tells how often a clone was seen (once, few, many) or the class of an expanded clone, and some rows leave it out.

v_call: TRBV11-2; d_call: TRBD1; clone_size: few; j_call: TRBJ1-1; cdr3_nt: TGTGCCAGCAGCAAGCCTACAGGGGTGGCTTACACTGAAGCTTTCTTT; cdr3_aa: CASSKPTGVAYTEAFF
v_call: TRBV27; d_call: TRBD2; clone_size: -; j_call: TRBJ2-7; cdr3_nt: TGTGCCAGCAGAGGAGGAACTAGCGGTGTGGAGCAGTACTTC; cdr3_aa: CASRGGTSGVEQYF
v_call: TRBV4-1; d_call: -; clone_size: -; j_call: TRBJ2-7; cdr3_nt: TGCGCCAGCAGTGGGGACAACCCCACCTACGAGCAGTACTTC; cdr3_aa: CASSGDNPTYEQYF
v_call: TRBV21-1; d_call: -; clone_size: -; j_call: TRBJ2-2; cdr3_nt: TGTGCCAGCAGCAGCCGGACGGTCGCGAACACCGGGGAGCTGTTTTTT; cdr3_aa: CASSSRTVANTGELFF
v_call: TRBV12-3/TRBV12-4; d_call: -; clone_size: -; j_call: TRBJ2-3; cdr3_nt: TGTGCCAGCAGTTTACACGGGACAACGACCACTAATACGCAGTATTTT; cdr3_aa: CASSLHGTTTTNTQYF
v_call: TRBV5-1; d_call: -; clone_size: -; j_call: TRBJ2-7; cdr3_nt: TGCGCCAGCAGCTTGGTCGCAGGTAGATACGAGCGGTACTTC; cdr3_aa: CASSLVAGRYERYF
v_call: TRBV12-3/TRBV12-4; d_call: -; clone_size: few; j_call: TRBJ1-2; cdr3_nt: TGTGCCAGCAGTTTATTCTCTGGCGGGCTGGGGAACCCTGGCTACACCTTC; cdr3_aa: CASSLFSGGLGNPGYTF
v_call: TRBV6-1; d_call: -; clone_size: -; j_call: TRBJ1-1; cdr3_nt: TGTGCCAGCAGTGAAAGGGTTTGGGACACTGAAGCTTTCTTT; cdr3_aa: CASSERVWDTEAFF
v_call: TRBV29-1; d_call: -; clone_size: -; j_call: TRBJ1-2; cdr3_nt: TGCAGCGCCACCCATCCGGGCAGCTATGGCTACACCTTC; cdr3_aa: CSATHPGSYGYTF
v_call: TRBV6-1; d_call: -; clone_size: -; j_call: TRBJ1-2; cdr3_nt: TGTGCCAGCAGCCATCTCTATGAGGGGGGAGTTACGGACAATGGCTACACCTTC; cdr3_aa: CASSHLYEGGVTDNGYTF
v_call: TRBV27; d_call: -; clone_size: once; j_call: TRBJ2-7; cdr3_nt: TGTGCCAGCGGTTTCCGCCCTCGTTACGAGCAGTACTTC; cdr3_aa: CASGFRPRYEQYF
v_call: TRBV20-1; d_call: -; clone_size: -; j_call: TRBJ1-1; cdr3_nt: TGCAGTGCTCGACCCGAATGGCCTGAAGCTTTCTTT; cdr3_aa: CSARPEWPEAFF
v_call: TRBV7-2; d_call: TRBD2; clone_size: few; j_call: TRBJ2-1; cdr3_nt: TGTGCCAGCAGCTACCGGACTAGCAATCCATACAATGAGCAGTTCTTC; cdr3_aa: CASSYRTSNPYNEQFF
v_call: TRBV12-3/TRBV12-4; d_call: -; clone_size: few; j_call: TRBJ1-2; cdr3_nt: TGTGCCAGCCGGATGAACTATGGCTACACCTTC; cdr3_aa: CASRMNYGYTF
v_call: TRBV9; d_call: TRBD2; clone_size: -; j_call: TRBJ2-1; cdr3_nt: TGTGCCAGCAGCGTAGTAGGGACTAGGGTCTCCTACAATGAGCAGTTCTTC; cdr3_aa: CASSVVGTRVSYNEQFF
v_call: TRBV6-1; d_call: -; clone_size: -; j_call: TRBJ2-5; cdr3_nt: TGTGCCAGCAGTGAAGCCCGACGGATCCAAGAGACCCAGTACTTC; cdr3_aa: CASSEARRIQETQYF
v_call: TRBV10-3; d_call: -; clone_size: -; j_call: TRBJ1-2; cdr3_nt: TGTGCCACCCAGCGGTTTGGGGAGTCTAACTATGGCTACACCTTC; cdr3_aa: CATQRFGESNYGYTF
v_call: TRBV11-2; d_call: -; clone_size: -; j_call: TRBJ1-1; cdr3_nt: TGTGCCAGCAGCTTTAATACCTACCTCTCAATGAACACTGAAGCTTTCTTT; cdr3_aa: CASSFNTYLSMNTEAFF
v_call: TRBV5-1; d_call: -; clone_size: few; j_call: TRBJ2-3; cdr3_nt: TGCGCCAGCAGCTTGGCGACATTGGCAGATACGCAGTATTTT; cdr3_aa: CASSLATLADTQYF
v_call: TRBV4-1; d_call: -; clone_size: -; j_call: TRBJ2-5; cdr3_nt: TGCGCCAGCAGCCAAGATGGTCGGTTCGGCAGGGAGATTCCTAAAGAGACCCAGTACTTC; cdr3_aa: CASSQDGRFGREIPKETQYF
v_call: TRBV18; d_call: -; clone_size: -; j_call: TRBJ1-3; cdr3_nt: TGTGCCAGCTCACCACTAAAGGGGCGCTCTGGAAACACCATATATTTT; cdr3_aa: CASSPLKGRSGNTIYF
v_call: TRBV5-1; d_call: -; clone_size: -; j_call: TRBJ1-6; cdr3_nt: TGCGCCAGCAGCTTGGAGGGGATAGGGGGGTCCTATAATTCACCCCTCCACTTT; cdr3_aa: CASSLEGIGGSYNSPLHF
v_call: TRBV10-3; d_call: -; clone_size: few; j_call: TRBJ1-3; cdr3_nt: TGTGCCATCAGTGACAGGGCCGCAGGAAACACCATATATTTT; cdr3_aa: CAISDRAAGNTIYF
v_call: TRBV7-2; d_call: -; clone_size: few; j_call: TRBJ2-1; cdr3_nt: TGTGCCAGCAGCTTAGTCATCTACAATGAGCAGTTCTTC; cdr3_aa: CASSLVIYNEQFF
v_call: TRBV6-1; d_call: TRBD2; clone_size: -; j_call: TRBJ2-1; cdr3_nt: TGTGCCAGCAGTGTGCGGGGGGGTTTCAACAATGAGCAGTTCTTC; cdr3_aa: CASSVRGGFNNEQFF
v_call: TRBV25-1; d_call: -; clone_size: few; j_call: TRBJ1-1; cdr3_nt: TGTGCCAGCAGTGACAGGGGTATGAACACTGAAGCTTTCTTT; cdr3_aa: CASSDRGMNTEAFF
v_call: TRBV2; d_call: TRBD1; clone_size: -; j_call: TRBJ1-4; cdr3_nt: TGTGCCAGCAATCGACAGGGGGCTGATAATGAAAAACTGTTTTTT; cdr3_aa: CASNRQGADNEKLFF
v_call: TRBV4-1; d_call: TRBD2; clone_size: -; j_call: TRBJ2-3; cdr3_nt: TGCGCCAGCAGCCAAGATTCTAGCGGGAGGGATACGCAGTATTTT; cdr3_aa: CASSQDSSGRDTQYF
v_call: TRBV7-9; d_call: TRBD1; clone_size: -; j_call: TRBJ2-4; cdr3_nt: TGTGCCAGCAGCTTAGAACCGACAGGGTTAGCCAAAAACATTCAGTACTTC; cdr3_aa: CASSLEPTGLAKNIQYF
v_call: TRBV6-5; d_call: -; clone_size: -; j_call: TRBJ2-7; cdr3_nt: TGTGCCGGCGCTGGGGACGACGACTCCTACGAGCAGTACTTC; cdr3_aa: CAGAGDDDSYEQYF
v_call: TRBV2; d_call: -; clone_size: few; j_call: TRBJ2-3; cdr3_nt: TGTGCCAGCAGTGAAAAGCTAGACACAGATACGCAGTATTTT; cdr3_aa: CASSEKLDTDTQYF
v_call: TRBV4-1; d_call: TRBD1; clone_size: once; j_call: TRBJ1-5; cdr3_nt: TGCGCCAGCAGCCAAGATCCCGGACAGGGATTAAGCCGCCAGCCCCAGCATTTT; cdr3_aa: CASSQDPGQGLSRQPQHF
v_call: TRBV13; d_call: -; clone_size: -; j_call: TRBJ2-7; cdr3_nt: TGTGCCAGCAGCTTAGGCTTTTCAAGCGGGCCTGCCTACGAGCAGTACTTC; cdr3_aa: CASSLGFSSGPAYEQYF
v_call: TRBV10-3; d_call: -; clone_size: -; j_call: TRBJ1-5; cdr3_nt: TGTGCCATCAGTGAGTCGGGGACATACGTTGGGAGCAATCAGCCCCGGCATTTT; cdr3_aa: CAISESGTYVGSNQPRHF
v_call: TRBV20-1; d_call: -; clone_size: -; j_call: TRBJ2-5; cdr3_nt: TGCAGTGCTACCGGGACTGAAGGGCAGACCCAGTACTTC; cdr3_aa: CSATGTEGQTQYF
v_call: TRBV6-5; d_call: -; clone_size: -; j_call: TRBJ2-7; cdr3_nt: TGTGCCAGCAGTACCCGACAGGAAAGGGAGCAGTACTTC; cdr3_aa: CASSTRQEREQYF
v_call: TRBV20-1; d_call: TRBD1; clone_size: few; j_call: TRBJ2-7; cdr3_nt: TGCAGTGCTAGATCGAGACAGGGGGACTCCTACGAGCAGTACTTC; cdr3_aa: CSARSRQGDSYEQYF
v_call: TRBV12-1; d_call: -; clone_size: -; j_call: TRBJ1-2; cdr3_nt: TGTGCCAGCAGCCGGGACCAGAGCCATAACTATGGCTACACCTTC; cdr3_aa: CASSRDQSHNYGYTF
v_call: TRBV9; d_call: -; clone_size: -; j_call: TRBJ1-1; cdr3_nt: TGTGCCAGCAGCCCGTCCGGGGGGCAGTCGACTGAAGCTTTCTTT; cdr3_aa: CASSPSGGQSTEAFF
v_call: TRBV18; d_call: TRBD1; clone_size: -; j_call: TRBJ1-6; cdr3_nt: TGTGCCAGCTCACCACTGATCGGCTTGGGACAGGGAGATTCACCCCCCCACTTT; cdr3_aa: CASSPLIGLGQGDSPPHF
v_call: TRBV7-9; d_call: TRBD2; clone_size: -; j_call: TRBJ2-7; cdr3_nt: TGTGCCAGCAGCGTTACTAGCGGGCACTACGAGCAGTACTTC; cdr3_aa: CASSVTSGHYEQYF
v_call: TRBV20-1; d_call: TRBD2; clone_size: few; j_call: TRBJ2-3; cdr3_nt: TGCAGTGCTAGAGATCGGCGGGAGGAGGGGACAGATACGCAGTATTTT; cdr3_aa: CSARDRREEGTDTQYF
v_call: TRBV4-2; d_call: -; clone_size: -; j_call: TRBJ2-3; cdr3_nt: TGTGCCAGCAGCCAAGATGGGAGCAGGATCAGCGCAGATACGCAGTATTTT; cdr3_aa: CASSQDGSRISADTQYF
v_call: TRBV18; d_call: TRBD1; clone_size: -; j_call: TRBJ2-7; cdr3_nt: TGTGCCAGCTCACCACCGACAGGGGGCGCTTTCCCCTACGAGCAGTACTTC; cdr3_aa: CASSPPTGGAFPYEQYF
v_call: TRBV4-1; d_call: -; clone_size: few; j_call: TRBJ2-2; cdr3_nt: TGCGCCAGCAGCCATACACCGGGCGACACCGGGGAGCTGTTTTTT; cdr3_aa: CASSHTPGDTGELFF
v_call: TRBV6-1; d_call: TRBD2; clone_size: -; j_call: TRBJ2-7; cdr3_nt: TGTGCCAGCAGTGTGGGACTAGCGGCCTACAATGAGCAGTACTTC; cdr3_aa: CASSVGLAAYNEQYF
v_call: TRBV20-1; d_call: -; clone_size: -; j_call: TRBJ1-1; cdr3_nt: TGCAGTGCTGGGTGGGCGGGGCGCAACACTGAAGCTTTCTTT; cdr3_aa: CSAGWAGRNTEAFF
v_call: TRBV10-3; d_call: TRBD2; clone_size: -; j_call: TRBJ2-1; cdr3_nt: TGTGCCATCAGTGAGGCGGTAGCGGGAGGGCGCCCTGGGCACCACAATGAGCAGTTCTTC; cdr3_aa: CAISEAVAGGRPGHHNEQFF
v_call: TRBV20-1; d_call: -; clone_size: -; j_call: TRBJ1-2; cdr3_nt: TGCAGTGCTACGGACAGCCGAATCTACACCTTC; cdr3_aa: CSATDSRIYTF
v_call: TRBV5-1; d_call: -; clone_size: -; j_call: TRBJ2-5; cdr3_nt: TGCGCCAGCAGCTCTCTGGTCGGGGCTGGTTACAATGAGCAGTACTTC; cdr3_aa: CASSSLVGAGYNEQYF
v_call: TRBV29-1; d_call: -; clone_size: -; j_call: TRBJ1-2; cdr3_nt: TGCAGCGTTGAAGTTCCCCTGGTAAAAGCTAACTATGGCTACACCTTC; cdr3_aa: CSVEVPLVKANYGYTF
v_call: TRBV4-1; d_call: -; clone_size: few; j_call: TRBJ1-2; cdr3_nt: TGCGCCAGCAGCCAAGGTGGGCCGGACGGCTACACCTTC; cdr3_aa: CASSQGGPDGYTF
v_call: TRBV6-2/TRBV6-3; d_call: -; clone_size: once; j_call: TRBJ2-3; cdr3_nt: TGTGCCAGCAGTCCAGACCGACCGCTGCAGGGGGGGAATGGAGATACGCAGTATTTT; cdr3_aa: CASSPDRPLQGGNGDTQYF
v_call: TRBV20-1; d_call: -; clone_size: -; j_call: TRBJ2-1; cdr3_nt: TGCAGTGCCCGGACAGTGCGGAATGAGCAGTTCTTC; cdr3_aa: CSARTVRNEQFF
v_call: TRBV11-1; d_call: -; clone_size: -; j_call: TRBJ2-7; cdr3_nt: TGTGCCAGCAGCTTAGCAGGGGCGGACGGGCAGTACTTC; cdr3_aa: CASSLAGADGQYF
v_call: TRBV28; d_call: TRBD2; clone_size: once; j_call: TRBJ2-1; cdr3_nt: TGTGCCAGCAGTCCCAACGCGGGGGGGTTAGGCAATGAGCAGTTCTTC; cdr3_aa: CASSPNAGGLGNEQFF
v_call: TRBV28; d_call: -; clone_size: -; j_call: TRBJ2-5; cdr3_nt: TGTGCCAGCAGTTTCCGCTTCGGTCGCGGCGGCATCCAAGAGACCCAGTACTTC; cdr3_aa: CASSFRFGRGGIQETQYF